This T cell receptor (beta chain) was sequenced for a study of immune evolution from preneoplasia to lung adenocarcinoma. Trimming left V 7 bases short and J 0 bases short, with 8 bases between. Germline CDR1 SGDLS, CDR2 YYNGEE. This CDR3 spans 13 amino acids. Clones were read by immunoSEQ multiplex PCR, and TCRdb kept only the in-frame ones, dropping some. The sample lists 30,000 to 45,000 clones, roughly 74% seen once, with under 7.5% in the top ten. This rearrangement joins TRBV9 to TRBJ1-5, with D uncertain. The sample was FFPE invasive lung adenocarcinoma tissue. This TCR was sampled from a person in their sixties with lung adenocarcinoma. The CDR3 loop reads CASGSDSNQPQHF. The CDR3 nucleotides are TGTGCCAGCGGGTCGGATAGCAATCAGCCCCAGCATTTT.